Only a few counts were recorded for the clone carrying this T cell receptor (beta chain). The read ends 3 residues before the CDR3 terminus; that terminus is restored from the germline J gene. Measured with immunoSEQ multiplex PCR; TCRdb has only the in-frame clones, and not every one. Recorded here are around 52,000 clones, with no singletons, and the ten leading clones hold approximately 5.5%. Trimming cost V 3 bases and J 4 bases, with 13 bases left between them. CDR3 length: 13 residues. The germline CDR1 and CDR2 sequences are DFQATT and SNEGSKA (reference sequence). This sample was included in a study of T cell clonality in common variable immunodeficiency.

The sequenced sample was peripheral blood mononuclear cells. This TCR was sampled from a person aged 18 to 70 in good health. The V and J genes are TRBV20-1 and TRBJ2-7; perhaps TRBD1 as D (6 bases). This CDR3 is CSASYRAAYEQYF. The covered CDR3 bases are TGCAGTGCTAGCTACAGGGCAGCGTACGAG.